Presented here are 9 T cell receptor beta chains from one specimen sequenced in a study of blood T cell repertoires in COVID-19. Assay used: immunoSEQ multiplex PCR; TCRdb lists only in-frame clones, some missing. The sample holds 150,000 to 200,000 clones, approximately 85% seen once. The specimen was peripheral blood. The receptors shown here come from an elderly woman with COVID-19, enrolled during active disease.

This clone was counted once. The chain uses TRBV4-2 and TRBJ1-2, with unresolved D. The CDR3 consists of 14 residues. Germline CDR1 LGHNA, CDR2 YNFKEQ. V lost 1 base to trimming and J lost 7 bases, with 13 bases between them. This CDR3 reads CASSQGPTLIGYTF. The DNA for the CDR3 is TGTGCCAGCAGCCAAGGTCCCACTTTAATTGGCTACACCTTC.

The V and J genes are TRBV7-3 and TRBJ2-7, with 14 bases identical to TRBD2. The CDR3 length is 15 residues. J was trimmed by 7 bases and V by 5 bases; bases with no gene match: 7. Germline V gene sequence: CDR1 SGHTA, CDR2 FQGTGA. The CDR3 nucleotides are TGTGCCAGCAGCCGACTAGCGGGAGGGCCGAGTGAGCAGTACTTC. Protein product: CASSRLAGGPSEQYF.

The chain links TRBV5-1 to TRBJ1-6; the match to TRBD1 covers 7 bases. Trimming took 4 bases from V and 14 from J; bases not matched to a gene: 12. The CDR3 is 14 residues long. In germline, CDR1 is SGHRS, CDR2 YFSETQ. CDR3 DNA sequence: TGCGCCAGCAGCATAGGTGAGGGGGCCCTCGCCCTCCACTTT. The encoded protein is CASSIGEGALALHF.

This clone was counted only a few times. This rearrangement joins TRBV12-3 or TRBV12-4 to TRBJ1-5; D not certain. The CDR3 spans 12 residues. V was cut by 2 bases and J by 11 bases, with 10 bases left in between. The CDR3 sequence is CASSLTVPAQHF. In DNA form, the CDR3 reads TGTGCCAGCAGTTTAACCGTACCGGCCCAGCATTTT.

V is TRBV7-2 and J is TRBJ1-5; the D is unclear. Germline CDR1 reads SGHTA; CDR2 reads FQGNSA. The V gene lost 5 bases and the J gene lost 8 bases, with 13 bases spanning the gap. CDR3 size: 13 residues. The CDR3, as DNA: TGTGCCAGCAGCCGCGCTGAGCCCGAGCCCCAGCATTTT. It codes for CASSRAEPEPQHF.

V is TRBV2 and J is TRBJ2-3; 12 positions agree with TRBD2. The CDR3 loop spans 18 amino acids. Trimming cost V 4 bases and J 4 bases; bases outside gene matches: 12. Germline V gene data show CDR1 as SNHLY and CDR2 as FYNNEI. The CDR3 nucleotides read TGTGCCAGCAGTGCTTCCAGACTAGCGGGAGTTCGGCCAGATACGCAGTATTTT. Residues: CASSASRLAGVRPDTQYF.

With regard to this clone: Given the absence of the conserved phenylalanine or tryptophan at the CDR3 end, a read error is likely. Because the CDR3's place on the DNA is in doubt, the DNA is left out and the CDR3 is given as listed by TCRdb. This sequence joins TRBV6-1 and TRBJ1-2. The CDR3 is 12 residues long, ends included. Germline V gene sequence: CDR1 MNHNS, CDR2 SASEGT. The CDR3: CASSDVRTRARV.

The V and J genes are TRBV21-1 and TRBJ2-1; TRBD2, the table's D call, lacks a check against the DNA. TRBV21-1 corresponds to a pseudogene. This CDR3 spans 15 amino acids. CDR3 in DNA: TGTGCCAGCAGCAAAGCTGGCGGGAATAACAATGAGCAGTTCTTC. Its protein product is CASSKAGGNNNEQFF.

This chain uses TRBV19 with TRBJ2-3, with TRBD2 as a possible D gene (6 bases). The CDR3 runs to 15 residues. Germline CDR1 LNHDA, CDR2 SQIVND (reference sequence). Trimming removed 4 bases at V and 0 bases at J, with 11 bases between. Here the CDR3 DNA reads TGTGCCAGTAGTAAGGTGGCGGGGAGCACAGATACGCAGTATTTT. Amino acid sequence: CASSKVAGSTDTQYF.